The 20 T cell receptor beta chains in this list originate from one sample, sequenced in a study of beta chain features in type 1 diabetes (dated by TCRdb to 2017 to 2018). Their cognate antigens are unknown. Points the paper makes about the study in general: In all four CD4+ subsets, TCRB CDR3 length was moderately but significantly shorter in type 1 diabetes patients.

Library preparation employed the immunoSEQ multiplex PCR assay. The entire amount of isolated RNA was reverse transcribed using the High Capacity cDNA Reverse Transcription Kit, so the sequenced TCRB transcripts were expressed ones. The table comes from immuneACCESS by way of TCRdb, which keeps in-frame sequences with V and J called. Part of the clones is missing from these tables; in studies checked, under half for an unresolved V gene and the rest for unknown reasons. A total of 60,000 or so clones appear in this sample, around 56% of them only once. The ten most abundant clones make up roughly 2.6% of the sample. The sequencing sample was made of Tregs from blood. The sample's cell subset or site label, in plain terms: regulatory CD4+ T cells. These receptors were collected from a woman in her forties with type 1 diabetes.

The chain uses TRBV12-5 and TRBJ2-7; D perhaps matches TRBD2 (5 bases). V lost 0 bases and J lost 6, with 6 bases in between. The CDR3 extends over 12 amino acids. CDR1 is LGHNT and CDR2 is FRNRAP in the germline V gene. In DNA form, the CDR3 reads TGTGCTAGTGGTTTGGTACGGGGCGAGCAGTACTTC. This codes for CASGLVRGEQYF.

The CDR3 is CASSQETGTTQYF. The CDR3 DNA is TGCGCCAGCAGCCAAGAAACGGGAACCACGCAGTATTTT. The V call is TRBV4-1, the J call TRBJ2-3; TRBD2 is a possible D gene (5 bases). CDR1 and CDR2 (germline): MGHRA, YSYEKL. CDR3 length: 13 residues. With 0 bases removed from V and 9 bases from J, the gap between germline ends came to 10 bases.

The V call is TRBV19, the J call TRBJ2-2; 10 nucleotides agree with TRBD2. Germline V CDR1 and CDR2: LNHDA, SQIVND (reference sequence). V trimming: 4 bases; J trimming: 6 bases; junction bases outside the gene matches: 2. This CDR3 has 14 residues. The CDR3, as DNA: TGTGCCAGTAGTAGGACTAGCGGTCCCGGGGAGCTGTTTTTT. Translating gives CASSRTSGPGELFF.

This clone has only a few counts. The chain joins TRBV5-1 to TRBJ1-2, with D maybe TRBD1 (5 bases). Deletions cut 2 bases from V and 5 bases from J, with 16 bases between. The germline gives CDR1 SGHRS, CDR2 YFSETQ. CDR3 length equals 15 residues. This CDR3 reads CASSLGVVSDYGYTF. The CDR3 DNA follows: TGCGCCAGCAGCTTAGGGGTCGTCTCGGATTATGGCTACACCTTC.

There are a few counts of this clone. CDR3 sequence (DNA): TGCAGCGTTGTAGGATCTAGCGGGACCCGATACAATGAGCAGTTCTTC. The encoded protein is CSVVGSSGTRYNEQFF. V and J are TRBV29-1 and TRBJ2-1; TRBD2 matches 9 bases. Germline V gene data show CDR1 as SQVTM and CDR2 as ANQGSEA. The J segment lost 4 bases and the V segment lost 4 bases, leaving 11 bases of the junction unmatched. The CDR3 consists of 16 residues.

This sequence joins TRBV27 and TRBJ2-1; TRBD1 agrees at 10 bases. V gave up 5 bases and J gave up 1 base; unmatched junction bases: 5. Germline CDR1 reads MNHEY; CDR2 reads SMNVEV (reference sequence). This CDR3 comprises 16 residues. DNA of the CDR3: TGTGCCAGCAGTCCGACAGGGGGCGCGTCCTACAATGAGCAGTTCTTC. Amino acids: CASSPTGGASYNEQFF.

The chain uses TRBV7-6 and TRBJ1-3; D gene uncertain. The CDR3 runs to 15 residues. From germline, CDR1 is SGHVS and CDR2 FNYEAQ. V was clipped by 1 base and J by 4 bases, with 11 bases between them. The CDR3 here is CASSLESGNGNTIYF. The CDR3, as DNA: TGTGCCAGCAGCTTAGAGTCCGGGAACGGAAACACCATATATTTT.

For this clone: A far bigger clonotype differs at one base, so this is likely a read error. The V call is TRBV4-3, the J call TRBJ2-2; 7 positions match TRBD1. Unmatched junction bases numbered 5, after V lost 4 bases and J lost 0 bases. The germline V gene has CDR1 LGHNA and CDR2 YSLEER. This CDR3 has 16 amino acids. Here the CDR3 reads CASSPHTGANTGELFF. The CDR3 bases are TGCGCCAGCAGCCCACACACAGGGGCGAACACCGGGGAGCTGTTTTTT.

The CDR3 loop is CASRRGQGISYEQYF. The DNA of the CDR3 is TGTGCCAGCAGGAGGGGACAGGGGATCTCCTACGAGCAGTACTTC. This rearrangement joins TRBV6-1 to TRBJ2-7; 10 bases align to TRBD1. The ends lost 6 bases at V and 0 bases at J; junction bases unmatched: 5. CDR1 and CDR2 from the germline V gene are MNHNS and SASEGT. The length of the CDR3 is 15 residues.

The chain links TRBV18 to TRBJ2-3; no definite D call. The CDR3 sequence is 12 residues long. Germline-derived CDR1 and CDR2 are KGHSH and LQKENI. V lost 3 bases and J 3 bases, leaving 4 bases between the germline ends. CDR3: CASSPTTDTQYF. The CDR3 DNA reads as TGTGCCAGCTCACCGACAACAGATACGCAGTATTTT.

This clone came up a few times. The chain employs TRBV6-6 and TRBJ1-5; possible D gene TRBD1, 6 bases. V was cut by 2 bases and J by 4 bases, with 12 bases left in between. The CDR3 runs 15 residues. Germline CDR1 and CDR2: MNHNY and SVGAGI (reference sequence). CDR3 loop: CASSYRQAANQPQHF. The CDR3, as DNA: TGTGCCAGCAGTTACAGACAGGCGGCAAATCAGCCCCAGCATTTT.

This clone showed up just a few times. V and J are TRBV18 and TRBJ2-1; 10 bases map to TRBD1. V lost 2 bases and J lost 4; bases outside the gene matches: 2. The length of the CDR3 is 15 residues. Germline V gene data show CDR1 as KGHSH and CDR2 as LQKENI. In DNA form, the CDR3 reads TGTGCCAGCTCACCAGGGACAGGGGATTACAATGAGCAGTTCTTC. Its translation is CASSPGTGDYNEQFF.

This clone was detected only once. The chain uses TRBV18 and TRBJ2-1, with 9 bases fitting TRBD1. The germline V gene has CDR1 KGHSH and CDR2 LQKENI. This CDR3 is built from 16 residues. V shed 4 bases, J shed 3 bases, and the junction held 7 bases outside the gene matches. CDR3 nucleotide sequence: TGTGCCAGCTCACTGGTCACAGGGGGCTACTACAATGAGCAGTTCTTC. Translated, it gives CASSLVTGGYYNEQFF.

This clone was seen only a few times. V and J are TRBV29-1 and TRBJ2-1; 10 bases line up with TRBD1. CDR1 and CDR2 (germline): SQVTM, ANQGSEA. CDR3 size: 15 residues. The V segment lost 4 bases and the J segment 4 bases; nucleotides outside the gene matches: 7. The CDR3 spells CSVGAGTGAYNEQFF. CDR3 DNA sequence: TGCAGCGTTGGAGCCGGGACAGGGGCTTACAATGAGCAGTTCTTC.

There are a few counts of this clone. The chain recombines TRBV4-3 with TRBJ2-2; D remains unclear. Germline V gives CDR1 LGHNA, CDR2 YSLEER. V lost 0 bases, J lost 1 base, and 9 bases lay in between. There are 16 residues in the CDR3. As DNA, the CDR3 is TGCGCCAGCAGCCAAGATCCAGGCCTGAACACCGGGGAGCTGTTTTTT. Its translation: CASSQDPGLNTGELFF.

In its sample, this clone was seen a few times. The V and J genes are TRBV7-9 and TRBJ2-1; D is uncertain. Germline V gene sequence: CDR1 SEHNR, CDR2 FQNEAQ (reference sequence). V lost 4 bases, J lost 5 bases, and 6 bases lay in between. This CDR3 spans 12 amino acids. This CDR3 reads CASSYPDNEQFF. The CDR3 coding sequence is TGTGCCAGCAGCTACCCGGACAATGAGCAGTTCTTC.

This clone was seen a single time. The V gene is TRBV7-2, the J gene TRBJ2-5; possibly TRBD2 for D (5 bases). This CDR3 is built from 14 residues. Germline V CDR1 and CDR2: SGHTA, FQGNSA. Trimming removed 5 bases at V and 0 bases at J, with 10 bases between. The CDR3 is CASSRTAYQETQYF. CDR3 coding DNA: TGTGCCAGCAGCCGGACTGCGTACCAAGAGACCCAGTACTTC.

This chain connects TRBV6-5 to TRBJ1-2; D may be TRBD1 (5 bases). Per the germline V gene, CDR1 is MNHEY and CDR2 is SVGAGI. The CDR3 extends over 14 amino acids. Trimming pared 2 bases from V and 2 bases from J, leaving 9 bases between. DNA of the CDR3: TGTGCCAGCAGTTACGACGGGGGGAACTATGGCTACACCTTC. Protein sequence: CASSYDGGNYGYTF.

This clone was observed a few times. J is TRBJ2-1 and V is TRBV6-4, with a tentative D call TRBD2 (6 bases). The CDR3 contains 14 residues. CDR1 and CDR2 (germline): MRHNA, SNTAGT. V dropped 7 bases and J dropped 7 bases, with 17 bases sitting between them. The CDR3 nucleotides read TGTGCCAGCACCTACGGGACTCGAGGGAATGAGCAGTTCTTC. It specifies CASTYGTRGNEQFF.

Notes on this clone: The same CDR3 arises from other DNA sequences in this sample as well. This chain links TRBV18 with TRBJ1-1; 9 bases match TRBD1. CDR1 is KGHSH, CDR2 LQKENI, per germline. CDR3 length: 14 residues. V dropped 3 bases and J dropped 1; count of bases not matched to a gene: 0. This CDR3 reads CASSPGQGNTEAFF. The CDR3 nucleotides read TGTGCCAGCTCACCGGGACAGGGGAACACTGAAGCTTTCTTT.